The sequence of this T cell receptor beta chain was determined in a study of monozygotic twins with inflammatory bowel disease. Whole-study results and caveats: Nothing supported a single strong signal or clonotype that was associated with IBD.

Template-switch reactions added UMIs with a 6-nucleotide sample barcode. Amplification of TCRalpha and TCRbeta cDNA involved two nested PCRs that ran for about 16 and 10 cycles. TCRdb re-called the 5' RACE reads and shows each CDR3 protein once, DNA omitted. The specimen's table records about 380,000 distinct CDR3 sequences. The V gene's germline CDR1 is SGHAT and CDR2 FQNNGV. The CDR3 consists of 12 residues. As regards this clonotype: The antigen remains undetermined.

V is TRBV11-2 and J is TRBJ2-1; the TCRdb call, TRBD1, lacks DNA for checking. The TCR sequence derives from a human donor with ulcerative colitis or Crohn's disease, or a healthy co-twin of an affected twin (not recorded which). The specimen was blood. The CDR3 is CASSLRADEQFF.